The source of this TCR beta chain is a study of blood T cell repertoires in COVID-19. Study in general: Samples taken during acute and convalescent COVID-19 were collected in the United States, Italy and Spain. From T cells, B-cell-depleted T cells, or PBMCs came the material, which was cDNA or gDNA.

Original analysis: Reference gene primers were amplified, and this amplification served to estimate nucleated cell counts. The assay was immunoSEQ multiplex PCR, and TCRdb's table has in-frame clones only and misses some. The DNA was the basis for D and trimming; V, J and clone size are from that table. The sample contains a few hundred thousand clones, around 83% of which appear only once. CDR3 size: 16 residues. V gave up 0 bases and J gave up 4 bases; unmatched junction bases: 6. Germline V gene sequence: CDR1 LGHDT, CDR2 YNNKEL (reference sequence). This chain connects TRBV3-1 (or the pseudogene TRBV3-2) to TRBJ1-1, with 9 bases aligning to TRBD1. The sequence derives from a woman in her thirties or forties who had recovered from COVID-19. The sequenced sample was peripheral blood. This CDR3 is CASSQDGGQGRTEAFF. CDR3 nucleotide sequence: TGTGCCAGCAGCCAAGATGGGGGACAGGGACGCACTGAAGCTTTCTTT.